This T cell receptor (beta chain) was retrieved from a study of blood T cell repertoires in COVID-19. On the study more broadly: Whether acute or convalescent, the COVID-19 samples came from the United States, Italy and Spain.

The repertoire was sequenced with immunoSEQ multiplex PCR; TCRdb's copy has only in-frame clones and lacks some. The data hold more than 200,000 clones, with under 90% observed a single time. This CDR3 contains 14 residues. V shed 7 bases and J shed 0 bases, with 13 bases lying between them. Germline CDR1 reads SQVTM; CDR2 reads ANQGSEA. The V and J genes are TRBV29-1 and TRBJ2-1; tentatively, D is TRBD1 (6 bases). This clonotype was obtained from a woman aged 80 or older with COVID-19, enrolled during active disease. The specimen was peripheral blood. In DNA form, the CDR3 reads TGCAGCGCACGGACAGCGTACTCCTACAATGAGCAGTTCTTC. Translated: CSARTAYSYNEQFF.